The sequence of this T cell receptor (beta chain) was determined in a study of cytomegalovirus exposure and HLA in healthy donors. Study conclusions and caveats: Apart from CMV serostatus, no immune exposure information was available.

V lost 6 bases and J lost 6, with 16 bases in between. Germline-derived CDR1 and CDR2 are SGHDT and YYEEEE. The CDR3 is 13 amino acids. The PCR made use of 60 Vbeta and 13 Jbeta primers. This table comes from immunoSEQ multiplex PCR, and its TCRdb copy is limited to in-frame clones, with some not included. The sample consists of fewer than 250,000 clones, less than 85% of them appearing once. This clone has a handful of counts. The antigen is undetermined. The TCR sequence derives from a girl aged 2-10 years in good health and CMV-seronegative. The sequenced sample consisted of PBMCs. The chain recombines TRBV5-6 with TRBJ2-7, with D perhaps matching TRBD1 (5 bases). The CDR3 loop reads CASKDNTIGEQYF. CDR3 coding DNA: TGTGCCAGCAAGGACAACACCATCGGCGAGCAGTACTTC.